This T cell receptor (beta chain) was profiled in a study of cytomegalovirus exposure and HLA in healthy donors. The PCR employed 60 Vbeta primers together with 13 Jbeta primers. Assay: immunoSEQ multiplex PCR; the TCRdb copy retains only in-frame clones and omits some. This sample has tens of thousands of clones, with around three quarters found just once. J lost 0 bases, V lost 4 bases, and 2 bases had no gene match. Germline assignment: CDR1 SGHDT and CDR2 YYEEEE. This CDR3 is 14 amino acids long. The clonotype was recovered from a man aged 50-60 years in good health and CMV-seronegative. Sequenced sample: PBMCs. The rearrangement links TRBV5-6 to TRBJ1-1, with TRBD1 identical over 8 bases. The CDR3 DNA reads as TGTGCCAGCAGCCGACAGGGGTTGAACACTGAAGCTTTCTTT. It yields the protein CASSRQGLNTEAFF.